This T cell receptor (beta chain) was sequenced during a study of blood T cell repertoires in COVID-19. The wider study: Spain, Italy and the United States supplied samples that represented acute and convalescent COVID-19. PBMCs, B-cell-depleted T cells, or T cells provided the cDNA or gDNA that made up the material.

Sequenced by immunoSEQ multiplex PCR; TCRdb stores in-frame clones only, minus some. The repertoire holds over 250,000 clones, with roughly nine tenths as singletons. With 5 bases removed from V and 0 bases from J, the gap between germline ends came to 9 bases. The CDR3 totals 14 residues. Germline CDR1 and CDR2: LNHDA and SQIVND (reference sequence). Specimen: peripheral blood. V is TRBV19 and J is TRBJ2-3, with D perhaps matching TRBD1 (5 bases). This TCR came from a man aged 55 to 70 who had recovered from COVID-19. CDR3 loop: CASSFRQSTDTQYF. DNA of the CDR3: TGTGCCAGTAGTTTCCGACAGAGCACAGATACGCAGTATTTT.